These 8 T cell receptor beta chains share one sample of origin, sequenced in a study of T cell clones after liver transplantation. Profiled with immunoSEQ multiplex PCR; TCRdb holds only in-frame clones, not every one. The sample holds 20,000 to 25,000 clones, 75% to 80% seen once. The sample was CD8+ T cells from blood, taken around 4.5 years after liver transplant. The origin of the receptors is a human patient who received a liver transplant. Some of these T cells may belong to the graft donor.

This clone showed up just a few times. The chain uses TRBV4-1 and TRBJ1-2, with 7 bases matching TRBD1. The CDR3 extends over 13 amino acids. V was pared by 5 bases and J by 4 bases, with 4 bases of the junction left unmatched. Germline CDR1 and CDR2: MGHRA and YSYEKL. The CDR3 region has the DNA TGCGCCAGCAGCTACCGGGACAGCTATGGCTACACCTTC. Protein product: CASSYRDSYGYTF.

The gene calls are TRBV19 and TRBJ2-3; 10 bases agree with TRBD2. V dropped 4 bases and J dropped 1; count of bases not matched to a gene: 8. Looked up from germline, CDR1 is LNHDA and CDR2 is SQIVND (reference sequence). This CDR3 region has 17 residues. DNA of the CDR3: TGTGCCAGTAGTACCCTGTACGGACTAGCGGGCACAGATACGCAGTATTTT. The encoded protein is CASSTLYGLAGTDTQYF.

This chain connects TRBV4-2 to TRBJ1-1; D is ambiguous. V was cut by 4 bases and J by 8 bases, with 8 bases left in between. The CDR3 is made up of 11 amino acids. Per the germline V gene, CDR1 is LGHNA and CDR2 is YNFKEQ. CDR3 amino acids: CASSPGLEAFF. The CDR3, as DNA: TGTGCCAGCAGCCCTGGGTTGGAAGCTTTCTTT.

The sample holds a few counts of this clone. V usage is TRBV11-2 and J usage is TRBJ1-1, with D possibly TRBD1 on 6 matching bases. The CDR3 sequence is 13 residues long. Trimming pared 6 bases from V and 3 bases from J, leaving 11 bases between. Germline-derived CDR1 and CDR2 are SGHAT and FQNNGV. The CDR3 loop reads CASRQGGDTEAFF. In DNA, the CDR3 is TGTGCCAGCAGACAGGGTGGAGACACTGAAGCTTTCTTT.

By proportion, this clone is medium-sized. This chain joins TRBV2 and TRBJ1-4; TRBD1 matches 9 bases. The CDR3 length is 15 residues. Trimming at V came to 4 bases and at J to 10 bases, leaving 10 bases not matched to a gene. The germline V gene encodes CDR1 SNHLY and CDR2 FYNNEI. The CDR3 bases are TGTGCCAGCAGTGTATGGACAGGGGAGGAAAGAAAACTGTTTTTT. Translation gives CASSVWTGEERKLFF.

This clone has just a few counts. The chain employs TRBV2 and TRBJ1-2; 8 nucleotides align to TRBD1. Trimming cost V 3 bases and J 0 bases; bases outside gene matches: 3. This CDR3 contains 15 residues. Per germline, CDR1 SNHLY and CDR2 FYNNEI. In DNA, the CDR3 is TGTGCCAGCAGTGATCCGGGACAGGCTAACTATGGCTACACCTTC. Its protein product is CASSDPGQANYGYTF.

The table lists this clone with a few counts. J is TRBJ1-1 and V is TRBV11-2; the D is unclear. Germline CDR1 is SGHAT and CDR2 is FQNNGV. V was shortened by 2 bases and J by 0 bases, with 1 base between the two germline ends. There are 12 residues in the CDR3. The CDR3 sequence is CASSLLNTEAFF. CDR3 DNA: TGTGCCAGCAGCTTACTGAACACTGAAGCTTTCTTT.

The genes are TRBV19 and TRBJ1-3; D unclear. V lost 10 bases and J 0 bases, leaving 4 bases between the germline ends. This CDR3 has 11 residues. Germline V gene sequence: CDR1 LNHDA, CDR2 SQIVND (reference sequence). Written as DNA, the CDR3 is TGTGCCACTTTCTCTGGAAACACCATATATTTT. This sequence encodes CATFSGNTIYF.